This T cell receptor beta chain was sequenced during a study of blood T cell repertoires in COVID-19. Whole-study context: The origin of the acute and convalescent COVID-19 samples was the United States, Italy and Spain. Sources were T cells, B-cell-depleted T cells, or PBMCs; the material itself was cDNA or gDNA.

Original analysis: Reference gene primers were amplified, and this amplification served to estimate nucleated cell counts. Some clones are missing from TCRdb's copy, which holds only in-frame ones; the method was immunoSEQ multiplex PCR. D and trimming come from the DNA, and the V and J calls and clone size come from that table. Of tens of thousands of clones listed, more than 75% are singletons. V lost 3 bases and J lost 7; bases outside the gene matches: 9. CDR1 is LNHDA and CDR2 is SQIVND in the germline V gene (reference sequence). CDR3 length: 16 residues. Sequenced: peripheral blood. The gene calls are TRBV19 and TRBJ2-2; 9 nucleotides line up with TRBD1. The receptor comes from a man aged 45-65 years with active COVID-19. The CDR3 bases are TGTGCCAGTAGTATGCCCGGGACAGGGAGAAACGGGGAGCTGTTTTTT. It specifies CASSMPGTGRNGELFF.